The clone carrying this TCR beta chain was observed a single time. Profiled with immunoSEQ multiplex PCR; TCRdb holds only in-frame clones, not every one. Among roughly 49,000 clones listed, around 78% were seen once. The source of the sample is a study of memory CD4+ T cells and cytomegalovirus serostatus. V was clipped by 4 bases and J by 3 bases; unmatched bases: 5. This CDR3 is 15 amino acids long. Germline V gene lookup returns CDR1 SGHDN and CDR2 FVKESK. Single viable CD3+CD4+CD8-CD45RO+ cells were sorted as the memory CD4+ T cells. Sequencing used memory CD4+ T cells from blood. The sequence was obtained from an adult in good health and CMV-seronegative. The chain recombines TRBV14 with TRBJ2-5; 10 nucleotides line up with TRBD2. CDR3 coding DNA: TGTGCCAGCAGCCCTGGACTAGCGGAAAAAGAGACCCAGTACTTC. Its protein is CASSPGLAEKETQYF.